This entry is about one TCR beta chain. The germline gives CDR1 LGHNA, CDR2 YSLEER. The CDR3 is made up of 14 amino acids. The trim removed 6 bases at V and 7 bases at J, leaving 6 bases unmatched. Clones were read by immunoSEQ multiplex PCR, and TCRdb kept only the in-frame ones, dropping some. This sample has about 200,000 clones, with 75% to 85% found just once. The data were taken from a study of blood T cell repertoires in COVID-19. The clonotype comes from a woman older than 75 with COVID-19, enrolled during active disease. The V gene is TRBV4-3, the J gene TRBJ2-3, with TRBD2 identical over 11 bases. The sample comprised peripheral blood. CDR3 DNA sequence: TGCGCCAGCAGGGAGACTAGCGGGGACTATACGCAGTATTTT. It translates to CASRETSGDYTQYF.